These T cell receptor beta chains were read from a single sample in a study of OX40 agonist ivuxolimab in advanced cancers. Using immunoSEQ multiplex PCR, the repertoire was profiled, and TCRdb retains in-frame clones only, with some absent. The sample holds more than 40,000 clones; 80% to 85% are singletons and the top ten take roughly a quarter. The specimen was CD4+ or CD8+ T cells sorted from blood, collected in a trial of the OX40 agonist ivuxolimab. The receptors derive from an adult with an advanced solid tumor such as melanoma, head and neck, liver or kidney cancer. Both conserved end residues are part of each CDR3. D genes are given only for firm matches. Some rows have no size entry. The others give once, few or many, or a class for an expanded clone.

TRBV28	16	TRBJ1-5	.	.	CASSLTLGLRGLAQHF	TGTGCCAGCAGTTTAACTTTGGGCCTTCGGGGATTAGCCCAGCATTTT
TRBV27	14	TRBJ2-1	.	few	CASISAGRYNEQFF	TGTGCCAGCATCTCAGCCGGCCGGTACAATGAGCAGTTCTTC
TRBV27	9	TRBJ2-7	.	.	CAASYEQYF	TGTGCCGCCTCCTACGAGCAGTACTTC
TRBV28	15	TRBJ2-7	.	many	CASRILAGTTYEQYF	TGTGCCAGCAGGATATTGGCGGGAACAACCTACGAGCAGTACTTC
TRBV28	14	TRBJ1-4	.	.	CASTLTGGDEKLFF	TGTGCCAGCACCCTTACGGGCGGGGATGAAAAACTGTTTTTT
TRBV30	12	TRBJ2-3	.	.	CARSGITDTQYF	TGTGCCCGGAGCGGTATCACAGATACGCAGTATTTT
TRBV30	13	TRBJ1-2	TRBD1	.	CAWSVGTGDGYTF	TGTGCCTGGAGTGTGGGGACAGGGGATGGCTACACCTTC
TRBV9	14	TRBJ2-5	.	.	CASSETGMEETQYF	TGTGCCAGCAGCGAAACAGGGATGGAAGAGACCCAGTACTTC
TRBV7-9	11	TRBJ2-7	.	.	CASSVTYEQYF	TGTGCCAGCAGCGTCACCTACGAGCAGTACTTC
TRBV4-3	15	TRBJ2-1	TRBD2	once	CASSHIGGGVIEQFF	TGCGCCAGCAGCCATATCGGCGGGGGGGTAATTGAGCAGTTCTTC
TRBV14	14	TRBJ2-1	.	.	CASSQGEGSNEQFF	TGTGCCAGCAGCCAGGGGGAAGGGAGCAATGAGCAGTTCTTC
TRBV19	13	TRBJ1-1	.	once	CATFWGGGTEAFF	TGTGCCACCTTCTGGGGGGGAGGAACTGAAGCTTTCTTT
TRBV7-6	14	TRBJ2-5	.	.	CASSLAPAQETQYF	TGTGCCAGCAGCTTAGCTCCAGCTCAAGAGACCCAGTACTTC
TRBV27	16	TRBJ2-1	TRBD2	.	CASSSRTSGELDEQFF	TGTGCCAGCAGTTCCAGGACTAGCGGGGAGCTCGATGAGCAGTTCTTC
TRBV2	15	TRBJ2-7	.	.	CASSEDWGRPNEQYF	TGTGCCAGCAGTGAAGATTGGGGACGGCCCAATGAGCAGTACTTC
TRBV4-2	15	TRBJ2-7	.	few	CASSQEGPVPYEQYF	TGTGCCAGCAGCCAAGAAGGGCCAGTCCCCTACGAGCAGTACTTC
TRBV9	16	TRBJ2-1	.	.	CASSVSRGGSYNEQFF	TGTGCCAGCAGCGTATCCAGGGGGGGCTCCTACAATGAGCAGTTCTTC
TRBV11-2	15	TRBJ2-3	.	.	CASSLVVSAADTQYF	TGTGCCAGCAGCTTAGTCGTGAGTGCGGCAGATACGCAGTATTTT
TRBV5-1	15	TRBJ2-7	TRBD1	.	CASSNRQGPYYEQYF	TGCGCCAGCAGCAACCGACAGGGGCCTTACTACGAGCAGTACTTC
TRBV7-8	14	TRBJ2-2	.	few	CASSIRQDTGELFF	TGTGCCAGCAGCATTAGACAGGATACCGGGGAGCTGTTTTTT
TRBV7-2	15	TRBJ1-2	.	once	CAMPQPGRESWGYTF	TGTGCCATGCCGCAACCAGGCAGGGAGAGTTGGGGCTACACCTTC
TRBV5-4	16	TRBJ2-6	TRBD2	once	CASSLGLAFGANVLTF	TGTGCCAGCAGCTTGGGACTAGCGTTTGGGGCCAACGTCCTGACTTTC
TRBV15	16	TRBJ1-3	.	.	CATSRDQGLSGNTIYF	TGTGCCACCAGCAGAGATCAGGGCCTCTCTGGAAACACCATATATTTT
TRBV5-5	15	TRBJ1-1	.	.	CASSATLFGNTEAFF	TGTGCCAGCAGCGCGACACTATTTGGGAACACTGAAGCTTTCTTT
TRBV6-5	12	TRBJ1-2	.	once	CASSQQGDGYTF	TGTGCCAGCAGCCAACAAGGCGATGGCTACACCTTC
TRBV13	14	TRBJ2-2	.	.	CASSLIGVTGELFF	TGTGCCAGCAGCTTAATAGGCGTGACCGGGGAGCTGTTTTTT
TRBV11-2	14	TRBJ1-1	.	.	CASSLWQRNTEAFF	TGTGCCAGCAGCTTATGGCAGCGGAACACTGAAGCTTTCTTT
TRBV6-5	13	TRBJ1-1	.	.	CASSYGENTEAFF	TGTGCCAGCAGTTACGGGGAGAACACTGAAGCTTTCTTT
TRBV7-9	11	TRBJ2-1	.	.	CASSLSYEQFF	TGTGCCAGCAGCCTTAGCTATGAGCAGTTCTTC
TRBV27	14	TRBJ2-7	TRBD2	.	CASRYSGRRYEQYF	TGTGCCAGCAGGTACAGCGGGAGGCGGTACGAGCAGTACTTC
TRBV29-1	15	TRBJ2-5	TRBD1	.	CSVSLGQGYQETQYF	TGCAGCGTCAGTTTGGGACAGGGTTACCAAGAGACCCAGTACTTC
TRBV5-6	13	TRBJ1-2	.	few	CASSFRGGYGYTF	TGTGCCAGCAGCTTCAGGGGAGGCTATGGCTACACCTTC
TRBV11-2	15	TRBJ1-4	TRBD1	once	CASSEGQGGMEKLFF	TGTGCCAGCAGCGAGGGACAGGGTGGAATGGAAAAACTGTTTTTT
TRBV5-5	15	TRBJ1-2	TRBD1	.	CASSPGGTALYGYTF	TGTGCCAGCAGCCCGGGCGGGACAGCCCTTTATGGCTACACCTTC
TRBV5-6	14	TRBJ1-2	.	.	CASSLGTGSYGYTF	TGTGCCAGCAGCTTAGGCACAGGGAGCTATGGCTACACCTTC
TRBV7-9	18	TRBJ2-2	.	once	CASSPPVRGTKNTGELFF	TGTGCCAGCAGCCCCCCGGTCCGGGGGACCAAGAACACCGGGGAGCTGTTTTTT
TRBV30	14	TRBJ2-7	TRBD1	few	CAWSTGTGTYEQYF	TGTGCCTGGAGTACCGGGACAGGGACCTACGAGCAGTACTTC
TRBV5-8	15	TRBJ2-2	TRBD1	.	CATSTGDVSAGELFF	TGTGCCACCTCGACAGGGGATGTATCCGCCGGGGAGCTGTTTTTT
TRBV25-1	11	TRBJ2-3	.	.	CATGAEDTQYF	TGTGCTACGGGGGCGGAGGATACGCAGTATTTT
TRBV7-9	15	TRBJ2-7	TRBD1	.	CASSRGTGELYEQYF	TGTGCCAGCAGCCGCGGGACAGGGGAGCTCTACGAGCAGTACTTC
TRBV27	12	TRBJ2-1	.	.	CASSQGAKGQFF	TGTGCCAGCAGTCAAGGCGCCAAAGGGCAGTTCTTC
TRBV11-2	14	TRBJ2-5	.	.	CASSWRWTRETQYF	TGTGCCAGCAGCTGGAGGTGGACGCGCGAGACCCAGTACTTC
TRBV11-2	13	TRBJ1-5	.	.	CASSSTPGQPQHF	TGTGCCAGCAGCTCTACCCCGGGTCAGCCCCAGCATTTT
TRBV15	15	TRBJ1-1	TRBD1	.	CATSRQQGANTEAFF	TGTGCCACCAGCAGACAACAGGGGGCAAACACTGAAGCTTTCTTT
TRBV6-6	13	TRBJ2-3	TRBD2	.	CASSYSGGDTQYF	TGTGCCAGCAGTTACAGCGGGGGCGATACGCAGTATTTT
TRBV7-8	19	TRBJ2-3	TRBD2	.	CASSRNPELAYEGTDTQYF	TGTGCCAGCAGCCGTAATCCGGAACTAGCGTACGAGGGCACAGATACGCAGTATTTT
TRBV7-9	16	TRBJ2-1	TRBD2	.	CAGRLAGGSSYNEQFF	TGTGCTGGGCGGCTAGCGGGGGGAAGCTCCTACAATGAGCAGTTCTTC
TRBV6-6	11	TRBJ2-1	.	once	CAGSSNNEQFF	TGTGCCGGATCTAGCAACAATGAGCAGTTCTTC
TRBV9	13	TRBJ1-2	.	.	CASSVSGGGGYTF	TGTGCCAGCAGCGTATCTGGGGGAGGTGGCTACACCTTC
TRBV9	16	TRBJ1-6	TRBD1	.	CASSEGTGPHNSPLHF	TGTGCCAGCAGCGAGGGGACAGGGCCACATAATTCACCCCTCCACTTT
TRBV4-3	14	TRBJ1-6	.	few	CASSQEQESSPLHF	TGCGCCAGCAGCCAAGAACAGGAAAGCTCACCCCTCCACTTT
TRBV18	17	TRBJ1-4	.	.	CASSQRRQVATNEKLFF	TGTGCCAGCTCCCAGAGACGACAGGTGGCAACTAATGAAAAACTGTTTTTT
TRBV7-9	15	TRBJ2-2	TRBD1	.	CASTWDSANTGELFF	TGTGCCAGCACCTGGGACAGCGCTAACACCGGGGAGCTGTTTTTT